A single sample is the source of the 6 T cell receptor beta chains below, sequenced in a study of T cell repertoires in cytomegalovirus infection (dated by TCRdb to between 2019 and 2020). Their target antigens are unknown. These reads were obtained on an Illumina HiSeq 1500. The public reads were run again by TCRdb, first through fastp at Q25 and then through MiXCR, and only productive beta chains were kept. Rows with one shared CDR3 protein collapse into an entry with the most common genes and DNA. For this sample there are some 220,000 distinct CDR3 sequences; about 40% appear just once. Jointly, the top ten make up around 60% of the sample. This sample's treatment or condition label indicates: in vitro stimulation with specific CMV peptide epitopes to enrich CMV-specific T cells. The starting material was CD8+ T cells from cultured PBMCs, obtained from culture after CMV antigen stimulation. The receptors originated from a human donor in good health (CMV status not recorded). Some clones in this sample may be carry-over from other donors' samples.

This sequence joins TRBV27 and TRBJ1-1, with TRBD1 matching 7 bases. This CDR3 has 12 amino acids. Germline loops: CDR1 MNHEY, CDR2 SMNVEV (reference sequence). The J segment lost 9 bases and the V segment lost 6 bases, leaving 7 bases of the junction unmatched. The CDR3 nucleotides read TGTGCCAGCAGCCACCCGGGACAGAAAGCTTTCTTT. This translates into CASSHPGQKAFF.

This chain uses TRBV27 with TRBJ1-2; D possibly corresponds to TRBD1 (6 bases). The CDR3 sequence is 14 residues long. V was cut by 6 bases and J by 4 bases, with 15 bases left in between. The V gene's germline CDR1 is MNHEY and CDR2 SMNVEV (reference sequence). CDR3 in amino acids: CASSLGQTGYGYTF. In DNA, the CDR3 is TGTGCCAGCAGCCTAGGACAGACGGGCTATGGCTACACCTTC.

The J gene is TRBJ1-5, the V gene TRBV6-1; weak D call: TRBD1 (6 bases). Trimming pared 3 bases from V and 1 base from J, leaving 10 bases between. CDR1 and CDR2 (germline): MNHNS, SASEGT. This CDR3 spans 15 amino acids. CDR3: CASSDRGGSNQPQHF. The CDR3, as DNA: TGTGCCAGCAGTGACAGGGGTGGGAGCAATCAGCCCCAGCATTTT.

In its sample, this clonotype was seen a few times. The gene calls are TRBV7-4 and TRBJ2-1; 8 bases match TRBD2. Germline V gene lookup returns CDR1 SGHVT and CDR2 SQSDAQ. The V gene end was trimmed by 5 bases and the J gene end by 5 bases; junction bases not matched to a gene: 11. The CDR3 covers 16 residues. CDR3 DNA sequence: TGTGCCAGCAGCCCTTGGAGCGGGAGTCCCCACAATGAGCAGTTCTTC. This gives the protein CASSPWSGSPHNEQFF.

The V gene is TRBV4-1, the J gene TRBJ2-1; 8 bases map to TRBD2. Germline V gives CDR1 MGHRA, CDR2 YSYEKL. V was clipped by 0 bases and J by 4 bases; unmatched bases: 2. CDR3 size: 15 residues. Written as DNA, the CDR3 is TGCGCCAGCAGCCAAGAATCTAGCGGGTACAATGAGCAGTTCTTC. Translation gives CASSQESSGYNEQFF.

This clonotype came up a few times. V and J are TRBV12-3 or TRBV12-4 and TRBJ1-3; D may be TRBD1 (5 bases). V lost 7 bases and J lost 3, with 13 bases in between. CDR3 length equals 14 residues. DNA for the CDR3: TGTGCCAGCATCGGGACCCCGTTTGGAAACACCATATATTTT. This encodes CASIGTPFGNTIYF.